The clone carrying this T cell receptor beta chain was seen a handful of times. V gave up 1 base and J gave up 4 bases, with 10 bases separating them. This CDR3 comprises 14 residues. Germline lookup yields CDR1 KGHSH and CDR2 LQKENI. The sample comes from a study of human T cells and chemical hapten exposure. A single record per CDR3 protein comes from TCRdb applying MiXCR to the RACE reads. The data show 80,000 to 100,000 distinct CDR3 sequences, with 10% to 12% seen just once and around 3.3% held by the top ten. Time point here: pre-sensitization, week 0. Treatment noted: therapeutic diphenylcyclopropenone sensitization with weekly scalp DPC.

This chain joins TRBV18 and TRBJ1-1; D is undetermined. This sequence originates from a woman aged 60-75 years with alopecia areata. Some clones in this sample may be carry-over from other donors' samples. Sample: whole blood, taken in connection with sensitization to the hapten diphenylcyclopropenone (DPC). The CDR3 DNA reads as TGTGCCAGCTCACCACTGTCAGGTTCCACTGAAGCTTTCTTT. Translating gives CASSPLSGSTEAFF.